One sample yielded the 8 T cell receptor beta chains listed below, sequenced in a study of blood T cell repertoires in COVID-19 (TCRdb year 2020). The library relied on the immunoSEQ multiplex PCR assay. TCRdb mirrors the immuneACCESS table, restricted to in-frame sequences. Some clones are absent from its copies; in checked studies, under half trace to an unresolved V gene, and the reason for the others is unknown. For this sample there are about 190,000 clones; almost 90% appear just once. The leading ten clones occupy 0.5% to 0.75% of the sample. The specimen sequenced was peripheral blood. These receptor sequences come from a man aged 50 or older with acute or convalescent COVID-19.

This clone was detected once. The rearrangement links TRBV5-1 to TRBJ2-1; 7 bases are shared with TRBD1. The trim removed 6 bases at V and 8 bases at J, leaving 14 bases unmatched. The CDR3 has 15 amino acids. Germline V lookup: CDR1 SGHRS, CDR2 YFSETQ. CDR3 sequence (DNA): TGCGCCAGCAACTCTATAGGGGGCCTTGGTGATGAGCAGTTCTTC. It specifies CASNSIGGLGDEQFF.

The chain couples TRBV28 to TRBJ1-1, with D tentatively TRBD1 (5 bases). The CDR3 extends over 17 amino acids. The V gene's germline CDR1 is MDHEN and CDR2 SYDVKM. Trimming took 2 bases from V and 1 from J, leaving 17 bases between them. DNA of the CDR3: TGTGCCAGCAGTTTAGGGGCCGGTTGGCACGAGAACACTGAAGCTTTCTTT. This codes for CASSLGAGWHENTEAFF.

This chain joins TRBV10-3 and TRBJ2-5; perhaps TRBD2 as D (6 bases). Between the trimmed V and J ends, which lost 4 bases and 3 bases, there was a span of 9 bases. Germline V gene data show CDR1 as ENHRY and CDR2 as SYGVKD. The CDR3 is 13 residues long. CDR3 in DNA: TGTGCCATCAGTGCGTCTAGCGAAGAGACCCAGTACTTC. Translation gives CAISASSEETQYF.

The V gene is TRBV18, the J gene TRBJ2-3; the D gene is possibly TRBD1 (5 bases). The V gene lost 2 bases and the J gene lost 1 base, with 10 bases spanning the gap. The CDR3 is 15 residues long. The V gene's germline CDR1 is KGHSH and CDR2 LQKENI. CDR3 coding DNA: TGTGCCAGCTCACCAAATCAGGGTGGCACAGATACGCAGTATTTT. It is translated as CASSPNQGGTDTQYF. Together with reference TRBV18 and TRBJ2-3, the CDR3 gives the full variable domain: NAGVMQNPRHLVRRRGQEARLRCSPMKGHSHVYWYRQLPEEGLKFMVYLQKENIIDESGMPKERFSAEFPKEGPSILRIQQVVRGDSAAYFCASSPNQGGTDTQYFGPGTRLTVL.

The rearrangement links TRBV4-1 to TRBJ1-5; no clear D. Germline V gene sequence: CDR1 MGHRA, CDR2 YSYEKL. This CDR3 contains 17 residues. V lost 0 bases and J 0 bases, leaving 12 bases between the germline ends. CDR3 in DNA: TGCGCCAGCAGCCAAGACCCAGGAGACTATAGCAATCAGCCCCAGCATTTT. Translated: CASSQDPGDYSNQPQHF.

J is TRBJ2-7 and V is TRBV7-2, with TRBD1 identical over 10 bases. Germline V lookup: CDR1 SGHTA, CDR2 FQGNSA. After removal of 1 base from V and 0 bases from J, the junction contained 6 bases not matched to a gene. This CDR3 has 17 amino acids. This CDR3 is CASSLVGTGAFSYEQYF. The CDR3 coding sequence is TGTGCCAGCAGCTTAGTTGGGACAGGGGCCTTCTCCTACGAGCAGTACTTC.

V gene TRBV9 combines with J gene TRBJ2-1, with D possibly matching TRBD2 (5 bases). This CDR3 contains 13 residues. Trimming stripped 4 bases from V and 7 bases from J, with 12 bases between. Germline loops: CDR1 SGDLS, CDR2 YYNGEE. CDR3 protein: CASSPDSQNEQFF. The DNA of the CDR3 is TGTGCCAGCAGCCCGGACTCACAGAATGAGCAGTTCTTC.

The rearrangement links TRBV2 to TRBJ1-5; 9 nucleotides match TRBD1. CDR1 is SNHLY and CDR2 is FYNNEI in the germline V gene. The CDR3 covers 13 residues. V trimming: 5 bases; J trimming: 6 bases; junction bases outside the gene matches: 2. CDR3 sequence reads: CASSRQGGQPQHF. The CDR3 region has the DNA TGTGCCAGCAGTCGACAGGGGGGTCAGCCCCAGCATTTT.